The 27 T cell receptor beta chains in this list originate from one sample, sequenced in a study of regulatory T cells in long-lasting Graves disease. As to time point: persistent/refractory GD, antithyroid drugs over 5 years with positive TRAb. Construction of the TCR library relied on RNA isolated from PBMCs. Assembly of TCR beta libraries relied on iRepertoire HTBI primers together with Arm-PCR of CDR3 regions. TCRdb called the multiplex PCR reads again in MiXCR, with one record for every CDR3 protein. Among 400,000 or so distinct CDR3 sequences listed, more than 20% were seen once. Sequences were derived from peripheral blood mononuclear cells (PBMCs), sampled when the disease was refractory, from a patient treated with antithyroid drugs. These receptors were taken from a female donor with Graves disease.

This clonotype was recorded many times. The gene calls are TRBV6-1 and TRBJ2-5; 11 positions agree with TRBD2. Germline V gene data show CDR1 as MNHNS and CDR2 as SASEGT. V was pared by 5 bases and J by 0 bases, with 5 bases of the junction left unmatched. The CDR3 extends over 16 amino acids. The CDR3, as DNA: TGTGCCAGCAGTCCGGGACTAGCGGAGTACCAAGAGACCCAGTACTTC. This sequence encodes CASSPGLAEYQETQYF.

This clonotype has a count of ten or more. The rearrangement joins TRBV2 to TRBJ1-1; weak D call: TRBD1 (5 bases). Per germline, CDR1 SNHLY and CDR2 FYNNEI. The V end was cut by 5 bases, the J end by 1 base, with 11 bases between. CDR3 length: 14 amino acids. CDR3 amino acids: CASSILTGNTEAFF. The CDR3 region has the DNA TGTGCCAGCAGTATCCTAACAGGGAACACTGAAGCTTTCTTT.

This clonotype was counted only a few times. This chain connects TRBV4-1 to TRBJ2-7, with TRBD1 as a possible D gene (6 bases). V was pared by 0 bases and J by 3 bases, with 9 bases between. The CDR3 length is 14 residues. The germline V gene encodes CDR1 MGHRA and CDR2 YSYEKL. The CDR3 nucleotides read TGCGCCAGCAGCCAAGACAGGGGTATCTACGAGCAGTACTTC. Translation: CASSQDRGIYEQYF.

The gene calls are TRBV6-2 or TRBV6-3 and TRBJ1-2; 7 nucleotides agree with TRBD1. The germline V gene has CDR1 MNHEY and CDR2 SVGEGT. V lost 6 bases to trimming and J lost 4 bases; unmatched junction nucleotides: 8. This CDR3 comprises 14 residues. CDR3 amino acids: CASSRTGIIYGYTF. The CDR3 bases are TGTGCCAGCAGCAGGACAGGAATAATCTATGGCTACACCTTC.

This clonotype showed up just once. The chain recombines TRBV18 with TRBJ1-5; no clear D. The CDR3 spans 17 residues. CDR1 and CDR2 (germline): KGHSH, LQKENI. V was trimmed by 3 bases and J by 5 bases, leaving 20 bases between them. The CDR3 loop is CASSPRNAGRSYQPQHF. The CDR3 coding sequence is TGTGCCAGCTCACCCCGTAATGCGGGCAGGTCCTATCAGCCCCAGCATTTT.

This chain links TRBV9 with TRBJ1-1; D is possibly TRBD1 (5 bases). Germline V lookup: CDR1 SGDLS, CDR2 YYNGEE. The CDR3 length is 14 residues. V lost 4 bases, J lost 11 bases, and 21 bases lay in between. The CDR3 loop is CASSPRTNLRGAFF. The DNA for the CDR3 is TGTGCCAGCAGCCCCAGGACAAACCTACGCGGGGCTTTCTTT.

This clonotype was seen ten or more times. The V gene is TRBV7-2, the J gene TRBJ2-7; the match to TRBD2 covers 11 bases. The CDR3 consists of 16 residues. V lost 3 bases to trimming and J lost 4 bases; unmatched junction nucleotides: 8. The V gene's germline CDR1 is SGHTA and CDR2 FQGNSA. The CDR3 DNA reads TGTGCCAGCAGCTTTAGCGGGAGGGCCAATTCGTACGAGCAGTACTTC. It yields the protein CASSFSGRANSYEQYF. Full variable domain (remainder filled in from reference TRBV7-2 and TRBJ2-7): GAGVSQSPSNKVTEKGKDVELRCDPISGHTALYWYRQSLGQGLEFLIYFQGNSAPDKSGLPSDRFSAERTGGSVSTLTIQRTQQEDSAVYLCASSFSGRANSYEQYFGPGTRLTVT.

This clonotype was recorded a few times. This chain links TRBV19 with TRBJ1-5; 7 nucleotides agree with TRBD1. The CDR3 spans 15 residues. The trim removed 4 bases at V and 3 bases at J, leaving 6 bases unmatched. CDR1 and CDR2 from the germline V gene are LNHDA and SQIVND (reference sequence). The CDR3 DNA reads TGTGCCAGTAGTAGCACAGGGGTGCTCAATCAGCCCCAGCATTTT. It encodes CASSSTGVLNQPQHF. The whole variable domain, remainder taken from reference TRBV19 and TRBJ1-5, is DGGITQSPKYLFRKEGQNVTLSCEQNLNHDAMYWYRQDPGQGLRLIYYSQIVNDFQKGDIAEGYSVSREKKESFPLTVTSAQKNPTAFYLCASSSTGVLNQPQHFGDGTRLSIL.

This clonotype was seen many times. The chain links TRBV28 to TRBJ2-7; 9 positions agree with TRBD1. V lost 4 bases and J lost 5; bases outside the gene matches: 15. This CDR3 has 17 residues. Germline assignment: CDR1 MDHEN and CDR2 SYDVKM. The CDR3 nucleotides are TGTGCCAGCAGTTCCCCCCCGGGACAGGGCTTCGGGGACGAGCAGTACTTC. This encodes CASSSPPGQGFGDEQYF.

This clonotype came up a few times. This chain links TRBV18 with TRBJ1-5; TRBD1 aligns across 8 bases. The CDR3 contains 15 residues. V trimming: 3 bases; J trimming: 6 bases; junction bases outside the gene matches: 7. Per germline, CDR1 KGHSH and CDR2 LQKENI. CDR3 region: CASSPQGAPTQPQHF. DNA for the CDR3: TGTGCCAGCTCACCGCAGGGGGCCCCCACTCAGCCCCAGCATTTT.

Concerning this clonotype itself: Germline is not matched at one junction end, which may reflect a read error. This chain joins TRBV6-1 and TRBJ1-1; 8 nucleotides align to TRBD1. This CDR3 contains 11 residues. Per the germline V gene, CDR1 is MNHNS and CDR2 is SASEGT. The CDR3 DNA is TGTGCCAGCAGTACGTCCTTGGACAGGGCGTTT. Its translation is CASSTSLDRAF.

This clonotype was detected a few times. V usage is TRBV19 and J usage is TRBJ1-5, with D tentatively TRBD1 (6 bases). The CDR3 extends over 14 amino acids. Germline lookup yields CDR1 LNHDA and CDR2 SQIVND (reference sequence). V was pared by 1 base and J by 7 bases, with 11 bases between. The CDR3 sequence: CASSIGAGDQPQHF. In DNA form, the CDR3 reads TGTGCCAGTAGTATAGGCGCAGGGGACCAGCCCCAGCATTTT.

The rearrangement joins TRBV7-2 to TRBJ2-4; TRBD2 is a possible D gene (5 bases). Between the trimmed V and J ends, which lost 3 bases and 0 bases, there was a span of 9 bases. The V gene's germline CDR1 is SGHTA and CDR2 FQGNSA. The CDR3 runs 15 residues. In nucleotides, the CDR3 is TGTGCCAGCAGCTTTCTAGCCATAGCCAAAAACATTCAGTACTTC. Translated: CASSFLAIAKNIQYF.

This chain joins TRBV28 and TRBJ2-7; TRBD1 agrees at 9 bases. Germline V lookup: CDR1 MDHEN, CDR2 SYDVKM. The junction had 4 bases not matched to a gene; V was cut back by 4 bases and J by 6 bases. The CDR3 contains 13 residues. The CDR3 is CASSWTGAGEQYF. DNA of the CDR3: TGTGCCAGCAGTTGGACAGGGGCGGGCGAGCAGTACTTC.

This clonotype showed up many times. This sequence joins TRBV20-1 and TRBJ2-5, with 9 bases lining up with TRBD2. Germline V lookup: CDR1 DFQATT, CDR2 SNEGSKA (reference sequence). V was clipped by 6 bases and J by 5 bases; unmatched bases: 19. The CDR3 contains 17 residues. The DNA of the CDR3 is TGCAGTGCCACCTCGGGATGGTTAGCGGGAGTACAGGAGACCCAGTACTTC. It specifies CSATSGWLAGVQETQYF.

The CDR3 spells CASSIDRRRRGYTF. CDR3 DNA: TGTGCCAGTAGTATAGATCGACGGCGAAGAGGCTACACCTTC. The rearrangement joins TRBV19 to TRBJ1-2; D not certain. This CDR3 spans 14 amino acids. Germline V lookup: CDR1 LNHDA, CDR2 SQIVND (reference sequence). Trimming pared 0 bases from V and 8 bases from J, leaving 13 bases between.

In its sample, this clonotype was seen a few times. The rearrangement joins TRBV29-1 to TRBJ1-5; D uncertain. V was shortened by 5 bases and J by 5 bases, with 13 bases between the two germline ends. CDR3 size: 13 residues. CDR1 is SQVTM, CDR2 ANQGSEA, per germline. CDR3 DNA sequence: TGCAGCGTTAGTGGGCCCCGCCATCAGCCCCAGCATTTT. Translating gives CSVSGPRHQPQHF.

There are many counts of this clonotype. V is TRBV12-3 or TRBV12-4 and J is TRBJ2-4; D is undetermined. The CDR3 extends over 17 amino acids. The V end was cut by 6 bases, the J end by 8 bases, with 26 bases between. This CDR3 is CASSSNKGVGLIDIQYF. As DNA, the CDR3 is TGTGCCAGCAGCTCAAATAAGGGTGTGGGTTTGATAGACATTCAGTACTTC.

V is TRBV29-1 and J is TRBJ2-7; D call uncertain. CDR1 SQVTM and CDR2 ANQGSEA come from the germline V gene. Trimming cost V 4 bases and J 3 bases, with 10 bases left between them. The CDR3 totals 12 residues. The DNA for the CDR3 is TGCAGCGTTGGGCCGGCCATCTACGAGCAGTACTTC. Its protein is CSVGPAIYEQYF.

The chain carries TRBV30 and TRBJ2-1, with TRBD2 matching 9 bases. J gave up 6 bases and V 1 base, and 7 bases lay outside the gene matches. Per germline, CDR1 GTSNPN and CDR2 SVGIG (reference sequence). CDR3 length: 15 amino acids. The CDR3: CAWSASLAGANEQFF. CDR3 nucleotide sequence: TGTGCCTGGAGTGCTTCTTTAGCGGGAGCCAATGAGCAGTTCTTC.

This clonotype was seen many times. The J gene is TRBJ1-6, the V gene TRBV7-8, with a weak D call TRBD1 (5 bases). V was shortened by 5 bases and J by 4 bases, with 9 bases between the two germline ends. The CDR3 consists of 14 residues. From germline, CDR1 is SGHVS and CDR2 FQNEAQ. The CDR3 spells CASSDRGYNSPLHF. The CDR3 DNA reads TGTGCCAGCAGCGACAGAGGTTATAATTCACCCCTCCACTTT.

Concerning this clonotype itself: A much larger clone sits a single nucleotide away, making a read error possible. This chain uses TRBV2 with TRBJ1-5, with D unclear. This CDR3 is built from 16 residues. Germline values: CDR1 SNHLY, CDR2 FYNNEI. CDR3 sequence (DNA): TGTGCCAGCGGTGACGCCGGAGGCTATAGCAATCAGCCCCAGCATTTT. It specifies CASGDAGGYSNQPQHF.

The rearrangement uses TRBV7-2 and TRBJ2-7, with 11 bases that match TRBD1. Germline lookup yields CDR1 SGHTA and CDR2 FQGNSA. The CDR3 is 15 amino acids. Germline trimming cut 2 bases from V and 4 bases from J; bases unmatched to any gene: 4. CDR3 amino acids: CASSLWTGGAYEQYF. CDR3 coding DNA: TGTGCCAGCAGCTTATGGACAGGGGGCGCATACGAGCAGTACTTC.

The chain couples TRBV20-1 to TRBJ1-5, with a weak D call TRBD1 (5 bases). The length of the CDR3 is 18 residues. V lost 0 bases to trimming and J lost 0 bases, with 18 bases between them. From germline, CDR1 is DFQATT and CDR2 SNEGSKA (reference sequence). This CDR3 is CSARDPRRQGHSNQPQHF. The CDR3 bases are TGCAGTGCTAGAGATCCCCGGCGGCAGGGCCATAGCAATCAGCCCCAGCATTTT.

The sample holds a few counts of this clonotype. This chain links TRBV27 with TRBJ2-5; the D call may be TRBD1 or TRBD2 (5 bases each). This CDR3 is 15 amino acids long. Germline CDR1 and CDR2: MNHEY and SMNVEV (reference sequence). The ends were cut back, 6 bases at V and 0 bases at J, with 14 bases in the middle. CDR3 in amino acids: CASRPEWGNQETQYF. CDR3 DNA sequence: TGTGCCAGCAGGCCAGAGTGGGGGAACCAAGAGACCCAGTACTTC.

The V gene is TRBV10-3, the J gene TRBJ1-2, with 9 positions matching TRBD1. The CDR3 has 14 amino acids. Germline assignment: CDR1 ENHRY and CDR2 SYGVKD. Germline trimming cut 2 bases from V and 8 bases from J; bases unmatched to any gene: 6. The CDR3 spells CAISEPDRGGGYTF. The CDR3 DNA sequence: TGTGCCATCAGTGAGCCGGACAGGGGAGGCGGCTACACCTTC.

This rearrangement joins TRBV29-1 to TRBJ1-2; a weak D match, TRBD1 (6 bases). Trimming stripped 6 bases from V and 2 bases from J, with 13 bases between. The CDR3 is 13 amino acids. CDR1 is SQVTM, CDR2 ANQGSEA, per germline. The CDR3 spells CSVLTGRNYGYTF. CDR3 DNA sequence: TGCAGCGTCCTGACAGGTCGGAACTATGGCTACACCTTC.